Shown below are 5 T cell receptor beta chains from a single sample sequenced in a study of T cells in Graves' hyperthyroidism and ophthalmopathy. Amplified TCR beta CDR3 regions came from RNA transcripts. During a first-round RT-PCR of the TCR CDR3, the HTBI primer set was used. TCRdb called the multiplex PCR reads again in MiXCR, with one record for every CDR3 protein. Found here are around 340,000 distinct CDR3 sequences, approximately 17% of them singletons; the top ten hold around a third. What was sequenced was blood. These receptors were collected from a woman in her 30s with Graves' hyperthyroidism that later progressed to Graves' ophthalmopathy.

This clonotype came up many times. The chain carries TRBV20-1 and TRBJ2-7; 12 nucleotides line up with TRBD2. V shed 6 bases and J 4 bases; nucleotides not matched to a gene: 7. The CDR3 covers 14 residues. In germline, CDR1 is DFQATT, CDR2 SNEGSKA (reference sequence). This chain's CDR3 is CSAELAGGPYEQYF. As DNA, the CDR3 is TGCAGTGCCGAGCTAGCGGGAGGGCCGTACGAGCAGTACTTC.

The chain joins TRBV3-1 to TRBJ2-6; 8 bases agree with TRBD1. The CDR3 contains 17 residues. CDR1 LGHDT and CDR2 YNNKEL come from the germline V gene (reference sequence). Unmatched junction bases numbered 5, after V lost 4 bases and J lost 0 bases. Here the CDR3 reads CASSPQGASSGANVLTF. The CDR3 DNA is TGTGCCAGCAGCCCCCAGGGGGCTAGCTCTGGGGCCAACGTCCTGACTTTC. The full variable domain, rest sourced from reference TRBV3-1 and TRBJ2-6, is DTAVSQTPKYLVTQMGNDKSIKCEQNLGHDTMYWYKQDSKKFLKIMFSYNNKELIINETVPNRFSPKSPDKAHLNLHINSLELGDSAVYFCASSPQGASSGANVLTFGAGSRLTVL.

This clonotype was seen at least ten times. The chain couples TRBV29-1 to TRBJ2-7, with 8 bases matching TRBD2. After removal of 4 bases from V and 6 bases from J, the junction contained 5 bases not matched to a gene. Germline V gives CDR1 SQVTM, CDR2 ANQGSEA. CDR3 length: 12 amino acids. For the CDR3, the DNA is TGCAGCGTTGGGGGTAGCGGGGCCGAGCAGTACTTC. This sequence encodes CSVGGSGAEQYF.

This clonotype occurred many times. The chain links TRBV30 to TRBJ1-2; no reliable D call. Germline V gene data show CDR1 as GTSNPN and CDR2 as SVGIG (reference sequence). The CDR3 has 12 amino acids. V lost 4 bases and J lost 8, with 14 bases in between. CDR3 in DNA: TGTGCCTGGAACCTACTAAGGGAAGGCTACACCTTC. Its protein is CAWNLLREGYTF.

This clonotype has ten or more counts. The V call is TRBV20-1, the J call TRBJ1-2, with D unclear. Germline V gives CDR1 DFQATT, CDR2 SNEGSKA (reference sequence). The CDR3 extends over 12 amino acids. The germline V and J ends were trimmed by 1 base and 0 bases, with 3 bases remaining between them. CDR3 DNA: TGCAGTGCTAGAGCCCCTAACTATGGCTACACCTTC. Translating it yields CSARAPNYGYTF.